This TCR beta chain was found in a study of CD8+CD57+ T cells in acquired aplastic anemia. Study-level points and caveats: Significant differences in CD8+ Simpson's diversity were not observed between patients and controls.

Only patients with CD8+CD57+ cell expansion on flow cytometry were chosen for sequencing. This clonotype was observed a few times. Its antigen is unknown. Germline V CDR1 and CDR2: SQVTM, ANQGSEA. Trimming removed 8 bases at V and 7 bases at J, with 17 bases between. The length of the CDR3 is 12 residues. TCR beta VDJ and CDR3 profiles were obtained from a genomic DNA template. TCRdb reprocessed the reads with MiXCR, giving one entry per CDR3 protein. This repertoire shows approximately 170,000 distinct CDR3 sequences, roughly half found once; its top ten account for 3.2%. Sample: sorted CD4+, CD8+, or CD8+CD57+ T cells (not recorded which) from PBMCs. This TCR was recovered from a human donor with aplastic anemia. The rearrangement links TRBV29-1 to TRBJ1-1, with a weak D call TRBD1 (5 bases). This CDR3 reads CSHSWDGSEAFF. For the CDR3, the DNA is TGCAGCCACTCTTGGGACGGCAGTGAAGCTTTCTTT. Complete variable domain (other parts from reference TRBV29-1 and TRBJ1-1): SAVISQKPSRDICQRGTSLTIQCQVDSQVTMMFWYRQQPGQSLTLIATANQGSEATYESGFVIDKFPISRPNLTFSTLTVSNMSPEDSSIYLCSHSWDGSEAFFGQGTRLTVV.